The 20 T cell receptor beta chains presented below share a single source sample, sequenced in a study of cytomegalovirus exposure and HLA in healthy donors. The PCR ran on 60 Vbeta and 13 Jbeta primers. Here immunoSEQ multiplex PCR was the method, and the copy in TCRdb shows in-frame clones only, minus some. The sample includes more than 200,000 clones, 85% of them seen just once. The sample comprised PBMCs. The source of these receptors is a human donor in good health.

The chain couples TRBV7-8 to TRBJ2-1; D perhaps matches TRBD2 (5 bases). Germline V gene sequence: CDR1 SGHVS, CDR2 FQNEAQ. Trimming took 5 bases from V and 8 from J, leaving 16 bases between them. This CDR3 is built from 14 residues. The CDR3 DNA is TGTGCCAGCAGCCCTGGTAGCGAGGACTATGAGCAGTTCTTC. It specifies CASSPGSEDYEQFF.

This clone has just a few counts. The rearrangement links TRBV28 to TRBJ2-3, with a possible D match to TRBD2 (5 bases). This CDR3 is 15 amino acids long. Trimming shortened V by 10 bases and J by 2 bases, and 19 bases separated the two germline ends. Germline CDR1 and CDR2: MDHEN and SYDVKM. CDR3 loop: CATYPSQTATDTQYF. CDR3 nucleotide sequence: TGTGCCACCTACCCTAGCCAAACAGCCACAGATACGCAGTATTTT.

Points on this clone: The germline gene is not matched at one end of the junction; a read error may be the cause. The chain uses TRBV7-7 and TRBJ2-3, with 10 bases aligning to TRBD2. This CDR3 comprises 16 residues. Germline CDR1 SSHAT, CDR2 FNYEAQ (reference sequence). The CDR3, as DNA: TGTGCTAGCAGTGAAGCGGGAGGGCCCGGCACAGATACGCAGTATTTT. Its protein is CASSEAGGPGTDTQYF.

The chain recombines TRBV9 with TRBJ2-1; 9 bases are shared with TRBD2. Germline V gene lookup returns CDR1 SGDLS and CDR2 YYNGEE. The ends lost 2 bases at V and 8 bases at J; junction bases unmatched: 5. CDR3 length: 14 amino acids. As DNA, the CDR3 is TGTGCCAGCAGCGTTGTTAGCGGGAGTCATGAGCAGTTCTTC. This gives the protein CASSVVSGSHEQFF.

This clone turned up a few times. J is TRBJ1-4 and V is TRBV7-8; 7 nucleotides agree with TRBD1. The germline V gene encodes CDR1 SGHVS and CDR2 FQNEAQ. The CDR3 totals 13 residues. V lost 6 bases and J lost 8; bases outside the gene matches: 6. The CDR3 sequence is CASSHRGREKLFF. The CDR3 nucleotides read TGTGCCAGCAGTCACAGGGGACGGGAAAAACTGTTTTTT.

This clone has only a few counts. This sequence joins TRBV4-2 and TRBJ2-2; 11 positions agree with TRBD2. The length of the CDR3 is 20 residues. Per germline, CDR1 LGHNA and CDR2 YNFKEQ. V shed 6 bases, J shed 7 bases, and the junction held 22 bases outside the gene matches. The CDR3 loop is CASRGTPHWTSGLSGGELFF. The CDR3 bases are TGTGCCAGCAGAGGTACCCCCCACTGGACTAGCGGGTTGAGTGGCGGGGAGCTGTTTTTT.

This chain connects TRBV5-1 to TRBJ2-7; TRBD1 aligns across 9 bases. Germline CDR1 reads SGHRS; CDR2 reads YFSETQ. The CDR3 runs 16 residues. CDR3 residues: CAHPGQGPPDVYEQYF. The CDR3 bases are TGCGCTCATCCGGGACAGGGACCCCCAGACGTCTACGAGCAGTACTTC.

The CDR3: CASPGGRERADTQYF. The CDR3 DNA reads as TGTGCCAGTCCCGGTGGGCGGGAGCGTGCGGATACGCAGTATTTT. The chain recombines TRBV2 with TRBJ2-3, with TRBD2 matching over 7 bases. CDR1 SNHLY and CDR2 FYNNEI come from the germline V gene. J was trimmed by 6 bases and V by 9 bases; bases with no gene match: 15. CDR3 length: 15 amino acids.

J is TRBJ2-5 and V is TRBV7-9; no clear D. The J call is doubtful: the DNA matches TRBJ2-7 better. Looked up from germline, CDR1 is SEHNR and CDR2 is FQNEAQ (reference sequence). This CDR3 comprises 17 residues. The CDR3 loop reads CASSLNDLFSKRYEQYF. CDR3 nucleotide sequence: TGTGCCAGCAGCTTAAATGATCTTTTTAGCAAAAGATACGAGCAGTACTTC.

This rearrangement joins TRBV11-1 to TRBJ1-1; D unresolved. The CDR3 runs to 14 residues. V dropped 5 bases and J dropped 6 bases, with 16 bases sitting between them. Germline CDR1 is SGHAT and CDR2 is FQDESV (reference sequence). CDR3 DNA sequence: TGTGCCAGCAGCCACGGTGTTGGAGGAGCTGAAGCTTTCTTT. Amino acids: CASSHGVGGAEAFF. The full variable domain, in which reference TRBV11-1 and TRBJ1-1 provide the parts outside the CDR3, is EAEVAQSPRYKITEKSQAVAFWCDPISGHATLYWYRQILGQGPELLVQFQDESVVDDSQLPKDRFSAERLKGVDSTLKIQPAELGDSAMYLCASSHGVGGAEAFFGQGTRLTVV.

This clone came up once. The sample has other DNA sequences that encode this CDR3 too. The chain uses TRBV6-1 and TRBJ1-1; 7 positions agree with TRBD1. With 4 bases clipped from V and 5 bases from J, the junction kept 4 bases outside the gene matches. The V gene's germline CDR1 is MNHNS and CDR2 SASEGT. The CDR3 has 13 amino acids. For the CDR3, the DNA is TGTGCCAGCAGTGGACAGGGACGTACTGAAGCTTTCTTT. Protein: CASSGQGRTEAFF.

CDR3 residues: CASSLSRGLGTEAFF. CDR3 DNA: TGTGCCAGCAGTTTAAGCAGGGGTCTCGGAACTGAAGCTTTCTTT. The V and J genes are TRBV28 and TRBJ1-1; weak D call: TRBD1 (6 bases). CDR1 and CDR2 (germline): MDHEN, SYDVKM. V lost 2 bases and J lost 5, with 15 bases in between. The CDR3 length is 15 residues.

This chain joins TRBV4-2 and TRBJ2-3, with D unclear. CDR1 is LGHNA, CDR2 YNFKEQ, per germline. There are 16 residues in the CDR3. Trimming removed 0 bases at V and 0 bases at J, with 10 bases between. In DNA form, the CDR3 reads TGTGCCAGCAGCCAAGATCCCCAAGCCAGCACAGATACGCAGTATTTT. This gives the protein CASSQDPQASTDTQYF.

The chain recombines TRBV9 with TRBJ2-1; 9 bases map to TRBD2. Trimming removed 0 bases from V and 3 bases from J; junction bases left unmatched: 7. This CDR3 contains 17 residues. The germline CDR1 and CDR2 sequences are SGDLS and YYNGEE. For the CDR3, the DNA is TGTGCCAGCAGCGTAGATCCAGCGGGAGGACTCTACAATGAGCAGTTCTTC. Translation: CASSVDPAGGLYNEQFF. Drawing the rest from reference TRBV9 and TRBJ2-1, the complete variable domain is DSGVTQTPKHLITATGQRVTLRCSPRSGDLSVYWYQQSLDQGLQFLIQYYNGEERAKGNILERFSAQQFPDLHSELNLSSLELGDSALYFCASSVDPAGGLYNEQFFGPGTRLTVL.

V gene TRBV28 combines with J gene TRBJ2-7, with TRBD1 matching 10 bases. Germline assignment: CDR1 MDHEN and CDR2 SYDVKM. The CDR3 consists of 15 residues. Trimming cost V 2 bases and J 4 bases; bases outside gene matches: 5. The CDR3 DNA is TGTGCCAGCAGTTTAGCGGGGGACAGGGGTTACGAGCAGTACTTC. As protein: CASSLAGDRGYEQYF.

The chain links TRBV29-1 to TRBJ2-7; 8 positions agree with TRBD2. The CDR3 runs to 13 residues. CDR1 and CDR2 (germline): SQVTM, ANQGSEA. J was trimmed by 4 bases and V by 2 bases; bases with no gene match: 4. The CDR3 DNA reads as TGCAGCGTTGAACGGGAGGGACGATACGAGCAGTACTTC. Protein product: CSVEREGRYEQYF.

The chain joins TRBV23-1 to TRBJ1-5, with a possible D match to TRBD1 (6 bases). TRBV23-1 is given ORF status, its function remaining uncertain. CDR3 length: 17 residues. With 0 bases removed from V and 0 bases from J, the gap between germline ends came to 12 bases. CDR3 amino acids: CASSQSSGDNSNQPQHF. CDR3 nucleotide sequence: TGCGCCAGCAGTCAATCGTCAGGGGATAATAGCAATCAGCCCCAGCATTTT.

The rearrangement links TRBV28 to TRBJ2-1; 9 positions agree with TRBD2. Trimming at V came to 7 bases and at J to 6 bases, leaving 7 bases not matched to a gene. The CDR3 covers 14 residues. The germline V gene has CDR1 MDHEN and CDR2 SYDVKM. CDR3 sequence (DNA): TGTGCCAGCAAGGTAGCGGGAGTAGGCAATGAGCAGTTCTTC. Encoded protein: CASKVAGVGNEQFF. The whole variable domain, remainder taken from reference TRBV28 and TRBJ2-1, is DVKVTQSSRYLVKRTGEKVFLECVQDMDHENMFWYRQDPGLGLRLIYFSYDVKMKEKGDIPEGYSVSREKKERFSLILESASTNQTSMYLCASKVAGVGNEQFFGPGTRLTVL.

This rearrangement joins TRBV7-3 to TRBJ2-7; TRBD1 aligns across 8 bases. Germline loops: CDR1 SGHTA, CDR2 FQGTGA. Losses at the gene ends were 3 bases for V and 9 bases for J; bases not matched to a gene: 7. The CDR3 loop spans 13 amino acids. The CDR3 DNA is TGTGCCAGCAGCTTTCCGACAGGGGTGGCGCAGTACTTC. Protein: CASSFPTGVAQYF.

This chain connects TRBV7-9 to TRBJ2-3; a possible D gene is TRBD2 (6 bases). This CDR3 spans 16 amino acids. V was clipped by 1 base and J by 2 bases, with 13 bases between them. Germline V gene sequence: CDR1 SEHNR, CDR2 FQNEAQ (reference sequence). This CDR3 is CASSLVSSGYTDTQYF. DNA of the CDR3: TGTGCCAGCAGCTTAGTGAGTAGCGGATACACAGATACGCAGTATTTT.